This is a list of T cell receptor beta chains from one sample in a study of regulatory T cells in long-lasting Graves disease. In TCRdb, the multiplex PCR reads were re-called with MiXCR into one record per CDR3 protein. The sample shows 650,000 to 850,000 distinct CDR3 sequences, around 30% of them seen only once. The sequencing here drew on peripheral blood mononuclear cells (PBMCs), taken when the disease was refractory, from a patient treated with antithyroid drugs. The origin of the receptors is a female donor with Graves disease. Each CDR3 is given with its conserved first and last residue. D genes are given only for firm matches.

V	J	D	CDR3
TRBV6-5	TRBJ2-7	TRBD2	CASSYQAGPLPNEQYF
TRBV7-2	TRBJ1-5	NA	CASSLERVGNQPQHF
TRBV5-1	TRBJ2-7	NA	CASSYRDTPHEQYF
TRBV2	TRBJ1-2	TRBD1	CASSEVGGAVYGYTF
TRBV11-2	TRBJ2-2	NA	CASSPQGGLNTGELFF
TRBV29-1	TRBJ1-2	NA	CSVERDYGYTF
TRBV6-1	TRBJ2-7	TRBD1	CASRKTGGVSYEQYF
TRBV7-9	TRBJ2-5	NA	CASSLEGGLQETQYF
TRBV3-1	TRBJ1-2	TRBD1	CASSQGGQGMSDGYTF
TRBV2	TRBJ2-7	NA	CASGAGAWRELTYEQYF
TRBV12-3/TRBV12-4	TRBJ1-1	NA	CASSRLWDTEAFF
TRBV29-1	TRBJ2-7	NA	CSVGPGPGRGEQYF
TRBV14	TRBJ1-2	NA	CASSPPGQGAYGYTF
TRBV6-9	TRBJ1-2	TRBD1	CASSLTGRDSTYGYTF
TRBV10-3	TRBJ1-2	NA	CAISEKTANYGYTF
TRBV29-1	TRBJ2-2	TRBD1	CSVPRTGPNTGELFF
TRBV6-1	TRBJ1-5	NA	CASSGPNQPQHF
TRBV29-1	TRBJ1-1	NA	CSVERGGTEAFF
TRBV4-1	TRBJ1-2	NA	CASSQDVSLGYTF
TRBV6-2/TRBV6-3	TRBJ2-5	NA	CASSAVVRGSVQETQYF
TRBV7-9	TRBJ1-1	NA	CASSLEGWGGTEAFF
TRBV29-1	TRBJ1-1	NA	CSVKRGTEAFF
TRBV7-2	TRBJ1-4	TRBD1	CASSSRQGLNEKLFF
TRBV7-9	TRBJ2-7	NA	CASSAFRDLTYEQYF
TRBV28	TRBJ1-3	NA	CASSSSVGSSGNTIYF
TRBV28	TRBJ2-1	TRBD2	CASSLGGRFYNEQFF
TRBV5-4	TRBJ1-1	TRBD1	CASSFHPGQGYTEAFF
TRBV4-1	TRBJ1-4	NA	CASSQEGGRRSEKLFF
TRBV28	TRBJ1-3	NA	CASLPPGVSGNTIYF
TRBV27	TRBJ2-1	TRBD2	CASSLTGVAGVTEQFF
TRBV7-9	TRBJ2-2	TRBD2	CASSMGLAGAVGELFF
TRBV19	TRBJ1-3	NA	CATLRRGSGNTIYF
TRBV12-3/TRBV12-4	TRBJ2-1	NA	CASSFILSDNEQFF
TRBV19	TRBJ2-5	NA	CASSMGPGSRTQYF
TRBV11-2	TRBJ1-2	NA	CASSLEGGVRNYGYTF